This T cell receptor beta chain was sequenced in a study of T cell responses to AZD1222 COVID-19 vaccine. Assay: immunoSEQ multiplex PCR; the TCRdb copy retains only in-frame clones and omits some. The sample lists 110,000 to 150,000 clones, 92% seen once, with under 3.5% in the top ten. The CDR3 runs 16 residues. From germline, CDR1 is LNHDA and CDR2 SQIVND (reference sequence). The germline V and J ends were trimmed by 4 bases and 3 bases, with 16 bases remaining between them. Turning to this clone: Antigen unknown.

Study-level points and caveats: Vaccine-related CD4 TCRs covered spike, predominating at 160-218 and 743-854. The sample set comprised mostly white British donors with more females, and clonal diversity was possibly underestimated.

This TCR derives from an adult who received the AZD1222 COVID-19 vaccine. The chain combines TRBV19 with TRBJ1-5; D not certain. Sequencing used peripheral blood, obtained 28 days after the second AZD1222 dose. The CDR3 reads CASSRGSSIHNQPQHF. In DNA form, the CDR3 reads TGTGCCAGTAGTAGAGGCAGTTCAATTCACAATCAGCCCCAGCATTTT.